These 20 T cell receptor beta chains were sequenced from one sample in a study of response to subunit inactivated influenza vaccine. TCRdb redid the calling of the RT-PCR reads with MiXCR, one entry per CDR3 protein. The data show 500,000 or so distinct CDR3 sequences, with 9.5% to 12% seen just once and about an eighth held by the top ten. This material consisted of PBMCs from blood, taken 45 days after vaccination. These receptors all come from a man between 50 and 59 years old who received an inactivated influenza vaccine.

The chain joins TRBV24-1 to TRBJ2-5; no reliable D call. This CDR3 is 14 amino acids long. The germline V and J ends were trimmed by 2 bases and 3 bases, with 9 bases remaining between them. Germline CDR1 reads KGHDR; CDR2 reads SFDVKD. The DNA for the CDR3 is TGTGCCACCAGTGATTCGTTGCGGAAAGAGACCCAGTACTTC. This sequence encodes CATSDSLRKETQYF.

The chain combines TRBV7-2 with TRBJ2-7, with 10 bases identical to TRBD1. The CDR3 is 15 amino acids. In germline, CDR1 is SGHTA, CDR2 FQGNSA. J gave up 5 bases and V 4 bases, and 8 bases lay outside the gene matches. The DNA of the CDR3 is TGTGCCAGCAGCTACGGGGGAGGGACAGGGGACGAGCAGTACTTC. It encodes CASSYGGGTGDEQYF.

This clonotype occurred a few times. CDR3 protein: CSAQGQGISYGYTF. In DNA, the CDR3 is TGCAGTGCTCAGGGACAGGGGATCTCCTATGGCTACACCTTC. This chain uses TRBV20-1 with TRBJ1-2, with TRBD1 matching over 10 bases. CDR3 length equals 14 residues. Germline V gene data show CDR1 as DFQATT and CDR2 as SNEGSKA (reference sequence). V gave up 5 bases and J gave up 4 bases; unmatched junction bases: 7.

The chain links TRBV7-8 to TRBJ2-5, with no clear D. CDR1 and CDR2 (germline): SGHVS, FQNEAQ. The CDR3 has 15 residues. Trimming took off 0 bases at V and 5 bases at J, with 13 bases between the two ends. The CDR3 DNA reads TGTGCCAGCAGCTTAGCGCGTCGGCGCTTGGAGACCCAGTACTTC. Amino acids: CASSLARRRLETQYF.

This clonotype was seen only a few times. This sequence joins TRBV29-1 and TRBJ2-5; tentatively, D is TRBD1 or TRBD2 (6 bases each). The ends were cut back, 7 bases at V and 2 bases at J, with 17 bases in the middle. From germline, CDR1 is SQVTM and CDR2 ANQGSEA. This CDR3 has 14 residues. The CDR3 spells CSGSGGQEQETQYF. CDR3 nucleotide sequence: TGCAGCGGGAGTGGGGGGCAGGAACAAGAGACCCAGTACTTC.

In this sample, this clonotype turned up a few times. This chain uses TRBV18 with TRBJ2-3; D is unclear. Trimming took 5 bases from V and 0 from J, leaving 9 bases between them. The germline V gene encodes CDR1 KGHSH and CDR2 LQKENI. The CDR3 covers 14 residues. CDR3 loop: CASSILGSTDTQYF. The CDR3 nucleotides read TGTGCCAGCTCAATCCTGGGTAGCACAGATACGCAGTATTTT.

At least ten counts were recorded for this clonotype. V is TRBV11-2 and J is TRBJ1-2; tentatively, D is TRBD1 (5 bases). CDR1 is SGHAT, CDR2 FQNNGV, per germline. Trimming removed 3 bases from V and 4 bases from J, with 12 bases in between. This CDR3 is built from 14 residues. This CDR3 reads CASSLDQGLYGYTF. CDR3 nucleotides: TGTGCCAGCAGCTTGGACCAGGGTCTCTATGGCTACACCTTC.

This clonotype was observed a few times. This chain uses TRBV3-1 with TRBJ2-5; TRBD2 matches at 12 bases. The V gene's germline CDR1 is LGHDT and CDR2 YNNKEL (reference sequence). The J segment lost 5 bases and the V segment lost 5 bases, leaving 6 bases of the junction unmatched. The CDR3 consists of 15 residues. CDR3 DNA sequence: TGTGCCAGCAGCTTATCTAGCGGGAGGGGGGAGACCCAGTACTTC. This codes for CASSLSSGRGETQYF.

Ten or more counts support this clonotype. This chain joins TRBV12-3 or TRBV12-4 and TRBJ1-1, with unresolved D. Trimming shortened V by 7 bases and J by 1 base, and 16 bases separated the two germline ends. This CDR3 spans 15 amino acids. The CDR3 spells CASTPQPTWNTEAFF. DNA of the CDR3: TGTGCCAGCACCCCGCAACCAACCTGGAACACTGAAGCTTTCTTT.

This clonotype occurred a few times. The rearrangement uses TRBV10-3 and TRBJ2-3; 11 nucleotides line up with TRBD2. Germline CDR1 is ENHRY and CDR2 is SYGVKD. V shed 4 bases and J 5 bases; nucleotides not matched to a gene: 8. The CDR3 runs to 16 residues. In DNA, the CDR3 is TGTGCCATCAGTGGCTTAACTAGCGGGAGTGGAGATACGCAGTATTTT. As protein: CAISGLTSGSGDTQYF.

The chain has TRBV5-1 and TRBJ2-5; possibly TRBD2 for D (7 bases). Germline CDR1 and CDR2: SGHRS and YFSETQ. With 4 bases removed from V and 4 bases from J, the gap between germline ends came to 11 bases. The CDR3 runs 13 residues. The CDR3 DNA follows: TGCGCCAGCAGCCGGGGGGCCGGAGAGACCCAGTACTTC. Translation: CASSRGAGETQYF.

V is TRBV9 and J is TRBJ2-2, with TRBD2 identical over 13 bases. Germline V lookup: CDR1 SGDLS, CDR2 YYNGEE. V gave up 5 bases and J gave up 3 bases; unmatched junction bases: 1. The CDR3 totals 15 residues. The CDR3 sequence: CASSGLAGDTGELFF. The CDR3 DNA reads as TGTGCCAGCAGTGGACTAGCGGGAGACACCGGGGAGCTGTTTTTT.

This clonotype was counted between two and nine times. This chain joins TRBV19 and TRBJ1-2; D is uncertain. Germline values: CDR1 LNHDA, CDR2 SQIVND (reference sequence). The CDR3 sequence is 12 residues long. Trimming removed 5 bases at V and 3 bases at J, with 7 bases between. DNA of the CDR3: TGTGCCAGTAGTTCAGCATACTATGGCTACACCTTC. This codes for CASSSAYYGYTF.

This clonotype appeared many times. The chain combines TRBV18 with TRBJ1-1, with 8 bases that match TRBD1. Germline values: CDR1 KGHSH, CDR2 LQKENI. This CDR3 is 13 amino acids long. V lost 2 bases to trimming and J lost 6 bases; unmatched junction nucleotides: 2. The CDR3 protein is CASSPTGGPEAFF. CDR3 in DNA: TGTGCCAGCTCACCAACAGGGGGACCTGAAGCTTTCTTT.

The V gene is TRBV28, the J gene TRBJ2-1; 7 bases match TRBD2. V shed 6 bases and J 0 bases; nucleotides not matched to a gene: 5. CDR1 is MDHEN and CDR2 is SYDVKM in the germline V gene. The CDR3 loop spans 15 amino acids. The chain's CDR3 is CASSLAGLSYNEQFF. The CDR3 DNA sequence: TGTGCCAGCAGCTTAGCGGGCCTCTCCTACAATGAGCAGTTCTTC.

This clonotype was recorded a few times. The rearrangement joins TRBV11-3 to TRBJ2-2; D is undetermined. V was clipped by 1 base and J by 8 bases, with 11 bases between them. Germline-derived CDR1 and CDR2 are SGHNT and YENEEA. CDR3 size: 14 residues. CDR3 sequence: CASSLGRLPGELFF. The CDR3 nucleotides read TGTGCCAGCAGCTTAGGGCGCTTGCCTGGGGAGCTGTTTTTT.

The chain couples TRBV9 to TRBJ1-1; D is undetermined. V shed 0 bases and J shed 5 bases, with 5 bases lying between them. CDR1 and CDR2 from the germline V gene are SGDLS and YYNGEE. This CDR3 has 12 residues. The CDR3 region is CASSVEGTEAFF. Here the CDR3 DNA reads TGTGCCAGCAGCGTAGAGGGAACTGAAGCTTTCTTT.

This chain joins TRBV5-5 and TRBJ2-2, with 9 bases that match TRBD1. Per germline, CDR1 SGHKS and CDR2 YYEKEE (reference sequence). This CDR3 spans 16 amino acids. The trim removed 3 bases at V and 4 bases at J, leaving 7 bases unmatched. CDR3 residues: CASSSGTGMGTGELFF. Written as DNA, the CDR3 is TGTGCCAGCAGCTCCGGGACAGGGATGGGCACCGGGGAGCTGTTTTTT.

This clonotype was seen only a few times. This chain connects TRBV24-1 to TRBJ2-2; no clear D gene. This CDR3 contains 13 residues. Trimming pared 7 bases from V and 0 bases from J, leaving 5 bases between. Germline assignment: CDR1 KGHDR and CDR2 SFDVKD. The CDR3 sequence is CATRGTNTGELFF. In DNA form, the CDR3 reads TGTGCCACCAGGGGAACGAACACCGGGGAGCTGTTTTTT.

This clonotype was counted many times. The chain combines TRBV24-1 with TRBJ2-1; 9 bases align to TRBD1. The junction had 13 bases not matched to a gene; V was cut back by 7 bases and J by 7 bases. This CDR3 region has 16 residues. The germline V gene encodes CDR1 KGHDR and CDR2 SFDVKD. The DNA of the CDR3 is TGTGCCACCAGCCTAGGCGGACAGGGGATTAAGAATGAGCAGTTCTTC. Residues: CATSLGGQGIKNEQFF.